Listed below are T cell receptor beta chains from one sample, sequenced in a study of blood T cell repertoires in COVID-19. The data were produced by immunoSEQ multiplex PCR, yet TCRdb's version contains in-frame clones alone and is incomplete. In the table there are 100,000 to 150,000 clones, about 88% of which are singletons. The sample comprised peripheral blood. The receptors originated from a woman at least 80 years old with acute or convalescent COVID-19. Both conserved end residues are part of each CDR3. A D gene is named only where the DNA matches it firmly.

cdr3_aa: CASSQESGSASTDTQYF; j_call: TRBJ2-3; v_call: TRBV3-1/TRBV3-2; d_call: -
cdr3_aa: CASSKQGMDYGYTF; j_call: TRBJ1-2; v_call: TRBV2; d_call: TRBD1
cdr3_aa: CASSRDRGNGYTF; j_call: TRBJ1-2; v_call: TRBV6-4; d_call: TRBD1
cdr3_aa: CASTPRGTHTEAFF; j_call: TRBJ1-1; v_call: TRBV19; d_call: -
cdr3_aa: CASSPGQGRGNEKLFF; j_call: TRBJ1-4; v_call: TRBV19; d_call: TRBD1
cdr3_aa: CASSLQQGGWAFF; j_call: TRBJ1-1; v_call: TRBV12-3/TRBV12-4; d_call: -
cdr3_aa: CASSVAVAGGGTDTQYF; j_call: TRBJ2-3; v_call: TRBV5-4; d_call: TRBD2
cdr3_aa: CASSLLAEAFF; j_call: TRBJ1-1; v_call: TRBV7-9; d_call: -
cdr3_aa: CASSEAVVGAAGNTIYF; j_call: TRBJ1-3; v_call: TRBV6-1; d_call: -
cdr3_aa: CASTSLAGGGETQYF; j_call: TRBJ2-5; v_call: TRBV6-5; d_call: TRBD2
cdr3_aa: CASSLANEAGGELFF; j_call: TRBJ2-2; v_call: TRBV5-4; d_call: -
cdr3_aa: CASSLEAGENSPLHF; j_call: TRBJ1-6; v_call: TRBV5-1; d_call: -